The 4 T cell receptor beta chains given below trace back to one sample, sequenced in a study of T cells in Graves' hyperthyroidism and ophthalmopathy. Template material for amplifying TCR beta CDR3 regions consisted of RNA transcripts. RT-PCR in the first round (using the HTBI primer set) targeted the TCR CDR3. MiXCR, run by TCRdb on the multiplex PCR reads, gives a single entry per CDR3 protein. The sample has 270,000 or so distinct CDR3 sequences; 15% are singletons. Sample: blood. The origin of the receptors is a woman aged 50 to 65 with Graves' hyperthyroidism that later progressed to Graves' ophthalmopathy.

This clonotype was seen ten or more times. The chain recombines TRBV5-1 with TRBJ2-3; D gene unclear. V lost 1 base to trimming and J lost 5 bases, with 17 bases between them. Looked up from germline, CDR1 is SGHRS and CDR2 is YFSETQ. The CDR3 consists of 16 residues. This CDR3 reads CASSLSGGVIGDTQYF. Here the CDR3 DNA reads TGCGCCAGCAGCTTGTCGGGTGGGGTCATCGGAGATACGCAGTATTTT.

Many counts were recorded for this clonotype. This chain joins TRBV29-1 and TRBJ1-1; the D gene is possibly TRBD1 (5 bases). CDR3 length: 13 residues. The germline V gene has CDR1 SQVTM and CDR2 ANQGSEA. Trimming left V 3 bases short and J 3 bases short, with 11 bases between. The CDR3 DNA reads TGCAGCGTTGAGGCGGACACCGACACTGAAGCTTTCTTT. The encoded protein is CSVEADTDTEAFF.

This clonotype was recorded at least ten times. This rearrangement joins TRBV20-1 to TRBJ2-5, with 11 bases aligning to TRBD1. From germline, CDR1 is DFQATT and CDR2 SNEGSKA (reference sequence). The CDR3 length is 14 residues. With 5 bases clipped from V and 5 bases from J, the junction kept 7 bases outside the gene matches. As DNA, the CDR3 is TGCAGTGCTCGTTGGACAGGGGGCGCGGAGACCCAGTACTTC. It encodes CSARWTGGAETQYF.

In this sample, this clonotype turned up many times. The CDR3, as DNA: TGTGCCAGCAGAGGGAGTTGGACAGATACGCAGTATTTT. This translates into CASRGSWTDTQYF. The chain is built from TRBV2 and TRBJ2-3; possibly TRBD2 for D (5 bases). The CDR3 has 13 amino acids. Germline V gene data show CDR1 as SNHLY and CDR2 as FYNNEI. Trimming pared 6 bases from V and 3 bases from J, leaving 10 bases between. The full variable domain, with the rest looked up from reference TRBV2 and TRBJ2-3, is EPEVTQTPSHQVTQMGQEVILRCVPISNHLYFYWYRQILGQKVEFLVSFYNNEISEKSEIFDDQFSVERPDGSNFTLKIRSTKLEDSAMYFCASRGSWTDTQYFGPGTRLTVL.